The present TCR beta chain was sequenced within a study of blood T cell repertoires in COVID-19. As for the study in general: From the United States, Italy and Spain came samples of acute and convalescent COVID-19. T cells, B-cell-depleted T cells, or PBMCs provided the cDNA or gDNA that served as material.

As processed by the authors: Reference gene primer amplification gave nucleated cell count estimates. This table comes from immunoSEQ multiplex PCR, and its TCRdb copy is limited to in-frame clones, with some not included. Clone size and V and J calls were adopted from that table, with D and trimming inferred from the DNA. The sample includes under 250,000 clones, roughly 80% of them seen just once. The CDR3 is 15 amino acids. The V and J ends lost 0 bases and 6 bases respectively, with 14 bases between them. Germline loops: CDR1 SEHNR, CDR2 FQNEAQ (reference sequence). V usage is TRBV7-9 and J usage is TRBJ1-1; D is perhaps TRBD1 (5 bases). This TCR came from a woman of 80 years or more with acute or convalescent COVID-19. The sequenced sample consisted of peripheral blood. CDR3 DNA sequence: TGTGCCAGCAGCTTAGCGCTCGACAGTGTCGCTGAAGCTTTCTTT. Its protein is CASSLALDSVAEAFF.